The entry that follows covers one T cell receptor (beta chain) sequence. Its antigen is not identified. The CDR3 runs to 13 residues. In germline, CDR1 is GTSNPN, CDR2 SVGIG (reference sequence). With 3 bases clipped from V and 6 bases from J, the junction kept 2 bases outside the gene matches. These data are taken from a study of shared clonotypes between healthy human individuals. Study observations and caveats: What naive subsets generally showed was a larger estimated richness than memory subsets showed.

Method: immunoSEQ multiplex PCR; TCRdb's copy keeps in-frame clones and lacks some. Of 1.6 million or so clones in the sample, approximately 96% were seen once. The chain links TRBV30 to TRBJ1-4; 9 bases match TRBD1. The specimen was naive CD4+ T cells sorted from blood. Subset: CD45RA+ positively selected. The source of this sequence is a man younger than 45 in good health. The CDR3 reads CAWSRDRDEKLFF. The CDR3 bases are TGTGCCTGGAGCCGGGACAGGGATGAAAAACTGTTTTTT.